This record covers a single T cell receptor beta chain. Authors' analysis steps: Nucleated cell counts were estimated from reference gene primer amplification. This table comes from immunoSEQ multiplex PCR, and its TCRdb copy is limited to in-frame clones, with some not included. The V and J calls and clone size were taken over from that table, and D and trimming were inferred from the DNA. The sample consists of 200,000 to 250,000 clones, approximately 80% of them appearing once. CDR3 length: 12 amino acids. Germline V gene sequence: CDR1 SGHAT, CDR2 FQNNGV. Trimming left V 1 base short and J 3 bases short, with 4 bases between. Donors were grouped by their self-reported clinical history. Two negative PCRs, clearance, or symptom resolution were required of recovered Cohort 3 donors. These data are taken from a study of blood T cell repertoires in COVID-19.

The rearrangement joins TRBV11-2 to TRBJ2-7; no reliable D call. The origin of this receptor is a man in his 60s who had recovered from COVID-19. Sequenced: PBMCs or T cells enriched from blood (not recorded which). The CDR3 coding sequence is TGTGCCAGCAGCTTAGGTCACTACGAGCAGTACTTC. Protein: CASSLGHYEQYF. The entire variable domain, with the rest obtained from reference TRBV11-2 and TRBJ2-7, is as follows: EAGVAQSPRYKIIEKRQSVAFWCNPISGHATLYWYQQILGQGPKLLIQFQNNGVVDDSQLPKDRFSAERLKGVDSTLKIQPAKLEDSAVYLCASSLGHYEQYFGPGTRLTVT.